This T cell receptor beta chain was recovered during a study of T cell responses to AZD1222 COVID-19 vaccine. Study summary: Both about-4-week and about-12-week second-dose recipients were combined.

Trimming cost V 4 bases and J 0 bases, with 13 bases left between them. The CDR3 totals 17 residues. Germline assignment: CDR1 SGHDN and CDR2 FVKESK. Points from the study as a whole: Within unmutated variant regions lay the reported targets of nearly half of spike-specific TCRs. Baseline serology detected seropositivity in only 5 to 7 AZD1222 recipients. Donors in the cohort were predominantly white British and more often female, and clonal diversity was possibly underestimated.

Profiled with immunoSEQ multiplex PCR; TCRdb holds only in-frame clones, not every one. The repertoire has over 120,000 clones, over 90% of them found once; the top ten carry 5% to 6.5%. A note on this clone: Antigen unknown.

The sequence was collected from an adult in good health. The sequencing here drew on peripheral blood, taken on day 0 of AZD1222 vaccination. V and J are TRBV14 and TRBJ2-6; the D gene is possibly TRBD2 (6 bases). This CDR3 is CASSPIADSSGANVLTF. The CDR3, as DNA: TGTGCCAGCAGCCCAATAGCGGATAGCTCTGGGGCCAACGTCCTGACTTTC.